These 29 T cell receptor beta chains were all obtained from the same sample, sequenced in a study of chemoradiotherapy in HPV16-positive cancers. TCRdb's table, derived via immunoSEQ multiplex PCR, lists solely in-frame clones and lacks some. The sample lists 14,000 or so clones, around four fifths occurring once. The sample was gathered from a patient who underwent chemoradiotherapy. All receptors come from a human donor with HPV-associated anogenital cancer.

The CDR3 DNA is TGTGCCAGTAGTATAGATCGACAGACCTATGGCTACACCTTC. This gives the protein CASSIDRQTYGYTF. The chain recombines TRBV19 with TRBJ1-2; maybe TRBD1 (5 bases). The length of the CDR3 is 14 residues. The V and J ends lost 0 bases and 4 bases respectively, with 9 bases between them. Germline values: CDR1 LNHDA, CDR2 SQIVND (reference sequence).

V gene TRBV7-2 combines with J gene TRBJ1-5; 7 bases are a match to TRBD1. The CDR3 runs 15 residues. CDR1 is SGHTA, CDR2 FQGNSA, per germline. V gave up 5 bases and J gave up 2 bases; unmatched junction bases: 6. DNA of the CDR3: TGTGCCAGCAGCCCGTTTACAGGGGGCAATCAGCCCCAGCATTTT. It codes for CASSPFTGGNQPQHF.

The chain recombines TRBV7-2 with TRBJ2-3; D perhaps matches TRBD2 (6 bases). The CDR3 has 14 amino acids. Looked up from germline, CDR1 is SGHTA and CDR2 is FQGNSA. V lost 3 bases to trimming and J lost 0 bases, with 7 bases between them. The CDR3 loop reads CASSFGGSTDTQYF. CDR3 DNA sequence: TGTGCCAGCAGCTTCGGGGGTAGCACAGATACGCAGTATTTT.

The rearrangement uses TRBV6-6 and TRBJ1-2; D is unresolved. Germline V gives CDR1 MNHNY, CDR2 SVGAGI (reference sequence). The CDR3 consists of 15 residues. With 0 bases removed from V and 2 bases from J, the gap between germline ends came to 10 bases. In DNA, the CDR3 is TGTGCCAGCAGTTACTCAGCAGTATACAACTATGGCTACACCTTC. This codes for CASSYSAVYNYGYTF.

The CDR3, as DNA: TGTGCCAGCAGGAGAAGTTTAGGCAATTTGGGCTACACCTTC. This codes for CASRRSLGNLGYTF. The gene calls are TRBV2 and TRBJ1-2; no clear D. The V end was cut by 6 bases, the J end by 8 bases, with 19 bases between. The germline gives CDR1 SNHLY, CDR2 FYNNEI. The CDR3 runs to 14 residues.

The gene calls are TRBV11-3 and TRBJ2-7; 8 nucleotides match TRBD1. The V gene's germline CDR1 is SGHNT and CDR2 YENEEA. Trimming took 4 bases from V and 5 from J; bases not matched to a gene: 7. The CDR3 sequence is 14 residues long. DNA for the CDR3: TGTGCCAGCAGCTCTACAGGGGGTATCGACGAGCAGTACTTC. Translated: CASSSTGGIDEQYF.

The DNA for the CDR3 is TGTGCCAGCAGCGGCCGGGACAGGGGTAGGAATGAGCAGTTCTTC. This codes for CASSGRDRGRNEQFF. The V call is TRBV7-2, the J call TRBJ2-1; 10 bases map to TRBD1. The CDR3 is 15 amino acids. Per germline, CDR1 SGHTA and CDR2 FQGNSA. Trimming took 5 bases from V and 7 from J; bases not matched to a gene: 8. Drawing the rest from reference TRBV7-2 and TRBJ2-1, the complete variable domain is GAGVSQSPSNKVTEKGKDVELRCDPISGHTALYWYRQSLGQGLEFLIYFQGNSAPDKSGLPSDRFSAERTGGSVSTLTIQRTQQEDSAVYLCASSGRDRGRNEQFFGPGTRLTVL.

Here the CDR3 reads CASSFRPTVGYGYTF. The CDR3 DNA is TGTGCCAGCAGTTTCCGCCCCACAGTCGGCTATGGCTACACCTTC. The chain uses TRBV6-5 and TRBJ1-2; D not certain. The V gene's germline CDR1 is MNHEY and CDR2 SVGAGI. V dropped 4 bases and J dropped 4 bases, with 16 bases sitting between them. The CDR3 runs to 15 residues.

This clone appeared a few times. The chain uses TRBV7-8 and TRBJ1-5, with a possible D match to TRBD1 (5 bases). Germline assignment: CDR1 SGHVS and CDR2 FQNEAQ. V was pared by 2 bases and J by 3 bases, with 11 bases between. This CDR3 has 15 residues. The CDR3 DNA is TGTGCCAGCAGCTTACGGGACGGATTCAATCAGCCCCAGCATTTT. Translated: CASSLRDGFNQPQHF.

CDR3 nucleotides: TGTGCCAGCTCACCTGAGGGTATCTTCATGGCTGAAGCTTTCTTT. Amino acid sequence: CASSPEGIFMAEAFF. V usage is TRBV18 and J usage is TRBJ1-1; D remains ambiguous. Looked up from germline, CDR1 is KGHSH and CDR2 is LQKENI. CDR3 length equals 15 residues. V was pared by 3 bases and J by 6 bases, with 17 bases between.

V usage is TRBV6-5 and J usage is TRBJ1-1, with 8 positions matching TRBD1. V was pared by 6 bases and J by 7 bases, with 4 bases of the junction left unmatched. The CDR3 spans 12 residues. CDR1 is MNHEY, CDR2 SVGAGI, per germline. The CDR3 DNA sequence: TGTGCCAGCAGCGGACAGGGCCGTGAAGCTTTCTTT. Protein sequence: CASSGQGREAFF.

J is TRBJ2-7 and V is TRBV19; weak D call: TRBD2 (6 bases). Germline CDR1 LNHDA, CDR2 SQIVND (reference sequence). Trimming removed 3 bases from V and 7 bases from J, with 10 bases in between. This CDR3 has 12 residues. The CDR3 nucleotides are TGTGCCAGTAGTATTCGGGGAGGAGAGCAGTACTTC. Protein product: CASSIRGGEQYF.

The chain carries TRBV10-3 and TRBJ1-3, with TRBD1 matching over 9 bases. Germline V gives CDR1 ENHRY, CDR2 SYGVKD. Germline trimming cut 5 bases from V and 1 base from J; bases unmatched to any gene: 6. This CDR3 region has 16 residues. CDR3 bases: TGTGCCATCAGTAACCTCGGGACAGGGTCTGGAAACACCATATATTTT. Translated, it gives CAISNLGTGSGNTIYF.

The rearrangement links TRBV5-1 to TRBJ2-3, with 8 bases identical to TRBD1. Germline CDR1 and CDR2: SGHRS and YFSETQ. This CDR3 is built from 14 residues. After removal of 7 bases from V and 1 base from J, the junction contained 5 bases not matched to a gene. In DNA, the CDR3 is TGCGCCAGCGGACAGGGTTGGGGCACAGATACGCAGTATTTT. This encodes CASGQGWGTDTQYF.

The chain links TRBV5-1 to TRBJ2-3; no definite D call. The germline gives CDR1 SGHRS, CDR2 YFSETQ. Trimming shortened V by 0 bases and J by 2 bases, and 10 bases separated the two germline ends. This CDR3 contains 15 residues. CDR3: CASSLAPGPTDTQYF. The CDR3 DNA follows: TGCGCCAGCAGCTTGGCCCCAGGCCCCACAGATACGCAGTATTTT.

This rearrangement joins TRBV7-9 to TRBJ1-1, with 9 bases that match TRBD1. The CDR3 loop spans 11 amino acids. V lost 8 bases and J lost 14; bases outside the gene matches: 9. Germline-derived CDR1 and CDR2 are SEHNR and FQNEAQ (reference sequence). CDR3 region: CASGDRAAEFF. In DNA, the CDR3 is TGTGCCAGCGGGGACAGGGCGGCGGAATTCTTT.

The rearrangement uses TRBV7-6 and TRBJ2-5; D is undetermined. The ends were cut back, 4 bases at V and 4 bases at J, with 10 bases in the middle. Germline V gene lookup returns CDR1 SGHVS and CDR2 FNYEAQ. CDR3 length: 13 amino acids. The CDR3 nucleotides are TGTGCCAGCAGCTCCATGGTGCGAGAGACCCAGTACTTC. Protein sequence: CASSSMVRETQYF.

The rearrangement uses TRBV7-3 and TRBJ2-2; TRBD1 agrees at 11 bases. The CDR3 is 17 residues long. Germline CDR1 and CDR2: SGHTA and FQGTGA. The V segment lost 4 bases and the J segment 3 bases; nucleotides outside the gene matches: 7. This CDR3 reads CASSSRGTGGYTGELFF. The CDR3 DNA sequence: TGTGCCAGCAGCTCTAGGGGGACAGGGGGATACACCGGGGAGCTGTTTTTT.

CDR3 nucleotide sequence: TGCGCCAGCAGCCAAGATTTACGGGGCAAACCCTACGAGCAGTACTTC. Translating gives CASSQDLRGKPYEQYF. This chain uses TRBV4-3 with TRBJ2-7, with D perhaps assigned TRBD1 or TRBD2 (5 bases each). Per the germline V gene, CDR1 is LGHNA and CDR2 is YSLEER. V dropped 0 bases and J dropped 2 bases, with 14 bases sitting between them. This CDR3 has 16 residues.

V usage is TRBV27 and J usage is TRBJ2-6, with TRBD1 as a possible D gene (6 bases). The V end was cut by 9 bases, the J end by 2 bases, with 14 bases between. There are 15 residues in the CDR3. Germline values: CDR1 MNHEY, CDR2 SMNVEV (reference sequence). Here the CDR3 DNA reads TGTGCCAGTTATGCCCCAGGGGCTGGGGCCAACGTCCTGACTTTC. Encoded protein: CASYAPGAGANVLTF.

CDR3 in amino acids: CASSMATSHGVPLHF. The CDR3 DNA sequence: TGTGCCAGTAGTATGGCAACCTCCCACGGGGTTCCCCTCCACTTT. This rearrangement joins TRBV19 to TRBJ1-6; D not certain. This CDR3 spans 15 amino acids. The germline CDR1 and CDR2 sequences are LNHDA and SQIVND (reference sequence). V was shortened by 3 bases and J by 13 bases, with 19 bases between the two germline ends. Full variable domain (outside the CDR3, taken from reference TRBV19 and TRBJ1-6): DGGITQSPKYLFRKEGQNVTLSCEQNLNHDAMYWYRQDPGQGLRLIYYSQIVNDFQKGDIAEGYSVSREKKESFPLTVTSAQKNPTAFYLCASSMATSHGVPLHFGNGTRLTVT.

V usage is TRBV18 and J usage is TRBJ1-1; TRBD1 matches at 7 bases. The trim removed 6 bases at V and 3 bases at J, leaving 10 bases unmatched. CDR3 length: 15 residues. Germline V gene sequence: CDR1 KGHSH, CDR2 LQKENI. In nucleotides, the CDR3 is TGTGCCAGCTCCCTTAGACAGGGCGGGGACACTGAAGCTTTCTTT. This translates into CASSLRQGGDTEAFF.

The chain carries TRBV19 and TRBJ1-5; perhaps TRBD1 as D (5 bases). The CDR3 covers 18 residues. V gave up 3 bases and J gave up 0 bases, with 18 bases separating them. Germline CDR1 LNHDA, CDR2 SQIVND (reference sequence). CDR3 protein: CASSMRVRGVYSNQPQHF. The CDR3 DNA follows: TGTGCCAGTAGTATGAGGGTTCGGGGGGTGTATAGCAATCAGCCCCAGCATTTT.

The chain joins TRBV21-1 to TRBJ2-3; TRBD1 reflects the table's D call only, with no check against the DNA. TRBV21-1 counts as a pseudogene. CDR3 size: 17 residues. The CDR3: CASSKLGRRTGYDTQYF. In DNA form, the CDR3 reads TGTGCCAGCAGCAAATTAGGAAGAAGGACAGGGTATGATACGCAGTATTTT.

This chain links TRBV7-8 with TRBJ1-5, with TRBD1 identical over 8 bases. V trimming: 4 bases; J trimming: 2 bases; junction bases outside the gene matches: 7. Germline V gene data show CDR1 as SGHVS and CDR2 as FQNEAQ. This CDR3 spans 16 amino acids. CDR3 protein: CASSSPQGAGNQPQHF. CDR3 nucleotide sequence: TGTGCCAGCAGCTCCCCCCAGGGGGCGGGCAATCAGCCCCAGCATTTT.

V and J are TRBV6-1 and TRBJ1-2; perhaps TRBD1 as D (5 bases). The CDR3 length is 13 residues. V gave up 2 bases and J gave up 5 bases, with 9 bases separating them. The germline V gene encodes CDR1 MNHNS and CDR2 SASEGT. The CDR3 region has the DNA TGTGCCAGCAGTGAATCAGGGAGATATGGCTACACCTTC. It is translated as CASSESGRYGYTF.

This clone occurred a few times. The gene calls are TRBV5-1 and TRBJ1-1; no firm D call. Germline assignment: CDR1 SGHRS and CDR2 YFSETQ. This CDR3 region has 12 residues. Trimming took 4 bases from V and 7 from J, leaving 11 bases between them. CDR3 DNA: TGCGCCAGCAGCAAGGAGAGGGATGAAGCTTTCTTT. Residues: CASSKERDEAFF.

The rearrangement joins TRBV4-1 to TRBJ1-1; a possible D gene is TRBD1 (6 bases). V was clipped by 6 bases and J by 4 bases, with 15 bases between them. The CDR3 is 14 residues long. Looked up from germline, CDR1 is MGHRA and CDR2 is YSYEKL. CDR3 nucleotides: TGCGCCAGCAGTCCGGACAGAGGGAGCACTGAAGCTTTCTTT. Its protein product is CASSPDRGSTEAFF.

The chain is built from TRBV19 and TRBJ1-1; D not certain. The germline CDR1 and CDR2 sequences are LNHDA and SQIVND (reference sequence). The CDR3 runs 13 residues. The V and J ends lost 10 bases and 0 bases respectively, with 12 bases between them. CDR3 loop: CATGEGLNTEAFF. DNA of the CDR3: TGTGCCACCGGCGAGGGCCTGAACACTGAAGCTTTCTTT. The full variable domain, rest sourced from reference TRBV19 and TRBJ1-1, is DGGITQSPKYLFRKEGQNVTLSCEQNLNHDAMYWYRQDPGQGLRLIYYSQIVNDFQKGDIAEGYSVSREKKESFPLTVTSAQKNPTAFYLCATGEGLNTEAFFGQGTRLTVV.